This T cell receptor beta chain was documented in a study of blood T cells in healthy people across ages. A few counts support this clonotype. Its antigen is undetermined. Compared with germline, one end of the junction differs, possibly owing to a read error. CDR1 SGHNT and CDR2 YYREEE come from the germline V gene (reference sequence). CDR3 size: 15 residues. The authors ran a second PCR of about 7 to 11 cycles using a sample-barcoded 5' primer and a J-beta primer mix. TCRdb passed the 5' RACE reads through MiXCR, listing each CDR3 protein once. This table has around 1,500,000 distinct CDR3 sequences, approximately 28% appearing once. General study results and limits: Both higher diversity and more naive CD4+ cells marked long-lived donors when set against aged donors.

The sample comprised blood. The gene calls are TRBV5-4 and TRBJ2-1; 8 nucleotides line up with TRBD2. This clonotype was obtained from a woman in her thirties in good health. Here the CDR3 DNA reads TGTGCCAGCGGCTTAGCGGGGACCTCCTACAATGAGCAGTTCTTC. This encodes CASGLAGTSYNEQFF. Full variable domain (remainder filled in from reference TRBV5-4 and TRBJ2-1): ETGVTQSPTHLIKTRGQQVTLRCSSQSGHNTVSWYQQALGQGPQFIFQYYREEENGRGNFPPRFSGLQFPNYSSELNVNALELDDSALYLCASGLAGTSYNEQFFGPGTRLTVL.